This T cell receptor (beta chain) derives from a study of blood T cells in healthy people across ages. Turning to the study itself: Capture via template switching afforded approximately one barcoded beta molecule per two T cells. Broader study findings: Considered underestimates were the diversity estimates obtained from one million T cells.

Healthy Caucasian individuals from Russia aged about 6 to 95 were enrolled as donors. PCR was performed a second time for roughly 7 to 12 cycles using a sample-barcoded 5' primer and a J-beta primer mix. From the 5' RACE reads, TCRdb called clonotypes with MiXCR, one entry per CDR3 protein. Of 1.5 million to 2 million distinct CDR3 sequences in the sample, about 39% were seen once. In the case of this clonotype: What it binds is not known.

The clonotype originates from a human donor in good health. Sequencing used blood.

This chain's CDR3 is CASSQQLSGNYGYTF. CDR3 bases: TGCGCCAGCAGCCAACAGCTATCCGGGAACTATGGCTACACCTTC. This sequence joins TRBV4-3 and TRBJ1-2; D not certain. Trimming stripped 2 bases from V and 2 bases from J, with 12 bases between. The germline gives CDR1 LGHNA, CDR2 YSLEER. This CDR3 spans 15 amino acids.